This T cell receptor (beta chain) comes out of a study of cytomegalovirus exposure and HLA in healthy donors. On the study more broadly: The 120 validation repertoires matched the 666 first-cohort repertoires in platform, a later analysis reported.

Points on this clone: What it recognizes is unknown.

General study results and limits: In vitro assays verified that a few CMV-associated chains recognized CMV antigens specifically. Clusters of TCRs from the first cohort tended to co-occur in the 90 to 150 validation repertoires (as a later analysis found). Associated with cytomegalovirus, according to the listing, were 150 to 200 TCR beta chains.

Sequencing used immunoSEQ multiplex PCR; TCRdb keeps in-frame clones, though not all of them. The sample holds approximately 65,000 clones; 96% are singletons and the top ten take over 2%. The CDR3 totals 15 residues. Trimming took 0 bases from V and 3 from J, leaving 11 bases between them. Germline loops: CDR1 GTSNPN, CDR2 SVGIG (reference sequence). This TCR was recovered from a man aged 18 to 30 in good health and CMV-seronegative. This sequence joins TRBV30 and TRBJ1-4; TRBD1 might be the D (6 bases). The specimen was PBMCs. The CDR3 protein is CAWSVQQGSNEKLFF. CDR3 coding DNA: TGTGCCTGGAGTGTACAACAGGGATCTAATGAAAAACTGTTTTTT.